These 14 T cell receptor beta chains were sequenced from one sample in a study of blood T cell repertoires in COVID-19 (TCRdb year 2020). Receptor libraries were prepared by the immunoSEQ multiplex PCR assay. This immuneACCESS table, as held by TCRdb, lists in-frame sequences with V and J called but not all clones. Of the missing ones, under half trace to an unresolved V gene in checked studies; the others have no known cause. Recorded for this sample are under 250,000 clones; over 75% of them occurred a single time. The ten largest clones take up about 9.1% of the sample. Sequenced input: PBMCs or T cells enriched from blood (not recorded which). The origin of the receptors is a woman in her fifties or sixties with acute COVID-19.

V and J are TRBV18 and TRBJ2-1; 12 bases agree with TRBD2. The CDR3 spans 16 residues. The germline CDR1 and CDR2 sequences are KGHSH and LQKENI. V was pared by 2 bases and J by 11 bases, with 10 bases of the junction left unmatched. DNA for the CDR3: TGTGCCAGCTCACCAGGAGCTAGCGGGGGGGCCCCTAAGCAGTTCTTC. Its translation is CASSPGASGGAPKQFF. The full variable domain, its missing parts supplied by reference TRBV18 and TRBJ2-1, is NAGVMQNPRHLVRRRGQEARLRCSPMKGHSHVYWYRQLPEEGLKFMVYLQKENIIDESGMPKERFSAEFPKEGPSILRIQQVVRGDSAAYFCASSPGASGGAPKQFFGPGTRLTVL.

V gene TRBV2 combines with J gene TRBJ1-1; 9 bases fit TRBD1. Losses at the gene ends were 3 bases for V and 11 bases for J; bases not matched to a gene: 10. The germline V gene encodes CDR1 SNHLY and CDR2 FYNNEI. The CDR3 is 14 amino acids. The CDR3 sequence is CASSEDRGPTGAFF. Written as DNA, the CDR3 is TGTGCCAGCAGTGAGGACAGGGGCCCTACGGGGGCTTTCTTT.

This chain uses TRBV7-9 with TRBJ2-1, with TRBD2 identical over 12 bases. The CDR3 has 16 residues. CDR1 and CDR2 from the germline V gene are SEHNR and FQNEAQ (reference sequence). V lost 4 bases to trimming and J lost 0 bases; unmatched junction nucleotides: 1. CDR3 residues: CASSWGLAGSYNEQFF. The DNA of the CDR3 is TGTGCCAGCAGCTGGGGACTAGCGGGCTCCTACAATGAGCAGTTCTTC.

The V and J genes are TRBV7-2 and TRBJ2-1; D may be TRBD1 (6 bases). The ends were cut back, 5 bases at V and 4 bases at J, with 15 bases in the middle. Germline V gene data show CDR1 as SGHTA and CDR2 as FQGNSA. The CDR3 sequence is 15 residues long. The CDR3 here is CASSPAWGRYNEQFF. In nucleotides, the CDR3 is TGTGCCAGCAGCCCGGCGTGGGGGCGGTACAATGAGCAGTTCTTC.

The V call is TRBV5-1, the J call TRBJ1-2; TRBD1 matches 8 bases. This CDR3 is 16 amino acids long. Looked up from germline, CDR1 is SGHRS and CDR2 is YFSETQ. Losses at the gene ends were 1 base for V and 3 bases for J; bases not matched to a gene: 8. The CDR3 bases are TGCGCCAGCAGCTTGCCGAGTGGGGACAGGCACTATGGCTACACCTTC. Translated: CASSLPSGDRHYGYTF.

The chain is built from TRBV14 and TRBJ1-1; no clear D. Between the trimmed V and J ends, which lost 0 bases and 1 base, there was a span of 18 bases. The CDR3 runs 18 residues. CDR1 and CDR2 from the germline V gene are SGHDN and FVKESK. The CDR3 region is CASSQDLPGVRGNTEAFF. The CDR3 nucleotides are TGTGCCAGCAGCCAAGATCTGCCGGGAGTGCGGGGGAACACTGAAGCTTTCTTT.

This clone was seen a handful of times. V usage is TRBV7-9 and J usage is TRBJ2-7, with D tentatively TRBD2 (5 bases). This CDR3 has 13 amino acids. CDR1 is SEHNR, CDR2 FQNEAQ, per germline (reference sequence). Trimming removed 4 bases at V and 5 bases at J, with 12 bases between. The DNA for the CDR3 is TGTGCCAGCAGCTCAACCGGACTCCACGAGCAGTACTTC. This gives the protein CASSSTGLHEQYF.

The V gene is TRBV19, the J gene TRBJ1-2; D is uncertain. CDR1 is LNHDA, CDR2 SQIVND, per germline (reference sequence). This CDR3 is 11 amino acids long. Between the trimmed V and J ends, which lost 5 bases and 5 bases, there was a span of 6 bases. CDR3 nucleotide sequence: TGTGCCAGTAGTGTAAATTATGGCTACACCTTC. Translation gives CASSVNYGYTF.

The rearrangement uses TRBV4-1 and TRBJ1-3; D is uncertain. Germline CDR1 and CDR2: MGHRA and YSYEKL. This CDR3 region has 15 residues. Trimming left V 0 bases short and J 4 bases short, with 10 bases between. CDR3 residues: CASSQDVLLGNTIYF. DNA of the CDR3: TGCGCCAGCAGCCAAGATGTTCTACTCGGAAACACCATATATTTT.

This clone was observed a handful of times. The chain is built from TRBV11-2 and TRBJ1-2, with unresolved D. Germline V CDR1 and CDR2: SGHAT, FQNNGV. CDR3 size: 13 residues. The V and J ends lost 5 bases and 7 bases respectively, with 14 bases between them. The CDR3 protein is CASSRVGVPGYTF. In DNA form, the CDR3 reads TGTGCCAGCAGCCGAGTCGGGGTTCCTGGCTACACCTTC.

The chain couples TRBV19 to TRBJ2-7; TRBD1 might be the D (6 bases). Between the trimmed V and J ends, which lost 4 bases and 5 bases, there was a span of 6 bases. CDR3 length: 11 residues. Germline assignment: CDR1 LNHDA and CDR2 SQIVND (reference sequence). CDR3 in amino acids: CASSTGDEQYF. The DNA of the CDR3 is TGTGCCAGTAGTACAGGGGACGAGCAGTACTTC.

CDR3 protein: CASSRAGGNYNEQFF. The CDR3 DNA reads as TGTGCCAGCAGCCGAGCGGGGGGCAATTACAATGAGCAGTTCTTC. The chain is built from TRBV9 and TRBJ2-1, with TRBD2 matching 9 bases. The germline gives CDR1 SGDLS, CDR2 YYNGEE. The V and J ends lost 4 bases and 4 bases, in that order; junction bases with no gene match: 6. This CDR3 is 15 amino acids long.

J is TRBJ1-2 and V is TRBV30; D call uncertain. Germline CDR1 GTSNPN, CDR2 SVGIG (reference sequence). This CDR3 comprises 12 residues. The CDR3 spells CGVQSSNYGYTF. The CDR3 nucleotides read TGTGGGGTACAGTCCTCTAACTATGGCTACACCTTC.

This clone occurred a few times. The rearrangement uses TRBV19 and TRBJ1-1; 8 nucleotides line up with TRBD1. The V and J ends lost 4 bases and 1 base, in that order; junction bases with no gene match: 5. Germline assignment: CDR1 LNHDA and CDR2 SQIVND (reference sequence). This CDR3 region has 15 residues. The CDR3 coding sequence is TGTGCCAGTAGTACGAGCAGGGGGCCGAACACTGAAGCTTTCTTT. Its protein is CASSTSRGPNTEAFF.